One sample yielded the 22 T cell receptor beta chains listed below, sequenced in a study of regulatory T cells in long-lasting Graves disease. Time point meaning: newly diagnosed GD, antithyroid drugs for less than 3 months. Extracted PBMC RNA gave rise to the TCR library. Investigators prepared the TCR beta libraries by applying iRepertoire HTBI primers and Arm-PCR of CDR3 regions. One entry per CDR3 protein, called by TCRdb with MiXCR from the multiplex PCR reads. The sample consists of 300,000 to 400,000 distinct CDR3 sequences, roughly a sixth of them appearing once. This material consisted of peripheral blood mononuclear cells (PBMCs), taken at new diagnosis, from a patient treated with antithyroid drugs. Source of these receptors: a female donor with Graves disease.

The gene calls are TRBV5-6 and TRBJ2-1, with 7 bases matching TRBD2. CDR1 SGHDT and CDR2 YYEEEE come from the germline V gene. CDR3 length equals 15 residues. V gave up 0 bases and J gave up 0 bases; unmatched junction bases: 0. This CDR3 reads CASSLGDYSYNEQFF. The CDR3 bases are TGTGCCAGCAGCTTGGGGGACTACTCCTACAATGAGCAGTTCTTC.

The V call is TRBV6-2 or TRBV6-3, the J call TRBJ1-1, with a weak D call TRBD1 (5 bases). The CDR3 extends over 11 amino acids. Per germline, CDR1 MNHEY and CDR2 SVGEGT. Deletions cut 7 bases from V and 7 bases from J, with 10 bases between. CDR3 bases: TGTGCCAGCACCCGAGGGGATGAAGCTTTCTTT. Encoded protein: CASTRGDEAFF.

This clonotype was counted many times. This chain joins TRBV11-2 and TRBJ2-1; 12 bases map to TRBD2. The CDR3 has 15 residues. The germline V gene has CDR1 SGHAT and CDR2 FQNNGV. V was clipped by 5 bases and J by 3 bases; unmatched bases: 2. The CDR3 nucleotides read TGTGCCAGCAGCCTAGCGGGAGGGCACTACAATGAGCAGTTCTTC. Encoded protein: CASSLAGGHYNEQFF.

The table lists this clonotype with a few counts. The chain recombines TRBV5-5 with TRBJ2-2, with 14 bases matching TRBD2. Per germline, CDR1 SGHKS and CDR2 YYEKEE (reference sequence). V dropped 3 bases and J dropped 5; count of bases not matched to a gene: 3. The CDR3 has 16 residues. CDR3 loop: CASSWGTSGGTGELFF. In nucleotides, the CDR3 is TGTGCCAGCAGCTGGGGGACTAGCGGGGGTACCGGGGAGCTGTTTTTT.

V is TRBV7-2 and J is TRBJ2-7; 9 bases line up with TRBD2. V was clipped by 6 bases and J by 1 base; unmatched bases: 7. Germline loops: CDR1 SGHTA, CDR2 FQGNSA. The CDR3 has 15 residues. The CDR3 spells CASRRTSDTSYEQYF. CDR3 coding DNA: TGTGCCAGCAGACGGACTAGCGACACTTCCTACGAGCAGTACTTC.

This clonotype was detected once. This CDR3 is CASSEQGADTQYF. The CDR3 bases are TGTGCCAGCAGTGAGCAGGGCGCAGATACGCAGTATTTT. The chain combines TRBV2 with TRBJ2-3; a possible D gene is TRBD1 (5 bases). The CDR3 loop spans 13 amino acids. Germline CDR1 is SNHLY and CDR2 is FYNNEI. Trimming stripped 3 bases from V and 4 bases from J, with 8 bases between.

The sample holds many counts of this clonotype. The chain is built from TRBV7-2 and TRBJ1-5, with 8 bases matching TRBD1. J lost 2 bases, V lost 5 bases, and 11 bases had no gene match. Germline CDR1 and CDR2: SGHTA and FQGNSA. The CDR3 has 17 residues. This chain's CDR3 is CASSPIGQGGGNQPQHF. The CDR3 DNA reads TGTGCCAGCAGCCCCATAGGACAGGGAGGGGGCAATCAGCCCCAGCATTTT.

In its sample, this clonotype was seen many times. The V call is TRBV12-3 or TRBV12-4, the J call TRBJ2-5, with TRBD2 matching 11 bases. V lost 6 bases and J lost 2; bases outside the gene matches: 2. The CDR3 is 14 amino acids. The CDR3 sequence: CASRTSGDQETQYF. Here the CDR3 DNA reads TGTGCCAGCAGGACTAGCGGGGATCAAGAGACCCAGTACTTC.

This clonotype was counted ten times or more. The V gene is TRBV7-2, the J gene TRBJ2-4; D is unresolved. This CDR3 is 18 amino acids long. V was cut by 4 bases and J by 0 bases, with 19 bases left in between. Germline V lookup: CDR1 SGHTA, CDR2 FQGNSA. CDR3 sequence: CASSSSLRTNKAKNIQYF. CDR3 nucleotides: TGTGCCAGCAGCTCCTCTCTCAGGACGAATAAAGCCAAAAACATTCAGTACTTC.

This clonotype was counted a single time. The chain is built from TRBV10-1 and TRBJ2-3; 9 nucleotides align to TRBD2. The V and J ends lost 3 bases and 1 base, in that order; junction bases with no gene match: 2. Germline V gene data show CDR1 as WNHNN and CDR2 as SYGVQD (reference sequence). The CDR3 consists of 15 residues. CDR3 bases: TGCGCCAGCAGTGATTTAGCGGGAGGCACAGATACGCAGTATTTT. This codes for CASSDLAGGTDTQYF.

This clonotype was seen repeatedly, ten times or more. The rearrangement joins TRBV5-5 to TRBJ1-2; D gene unclear. The CDR3 length is 14 residues. The germline V and J ends were trimmed by 4 bases and 0 bases, with 10 bases remaining between them. CDR1 and CDR2 (germline): SGHKS, YYEKEE (reference sequence). CDR3 in amino acids: CASSPMRANYGYTF. Here the CDR3 DNA reads TGTGCCAGCAGCCCGATGAGAGCTAACTATGGCTACACCTTC.

This clonotype was detected many times. The chain has TRBV6-5 and TRBJ2-3; 9 positions agree with TRBD2. Germline V gene lookup returns CDR1 MNHEY and CDR2 SVGAGI. The CDR3 is 15 residues long. Trimming removed 2 bases from V and 0 bases from J; junction bases left unmatched: 0. DNA for the CDR3: TGTGCCAGCAGTTACACTAGCGGGAGCACAGATACGCAGTATTTT. Translation gives CASSYTSGSTDTQYF.

This clonotype was seen at least ten times. The chain is built from TRBV7-9 and TRBJ2-1; the match to TRBD2 covers 12 bases. V lost 5 bases to trimming and J lost 7 bases; unmatched junction nucleotides: 12. CDR3 length: 17 amino acids. CDR1 is SEHNR, CDR2 FQNEAQ, per germline (reference sequence). CDR3: CASSQIPTSGSGNEQFF. CDR3 nucleotide sequence: TGTGCCAGCAGCCAGATACCGACTAGCGGGAGCGGTAATGAGCAGTTCTTC.

V and J are TRBV19 and TRBJ1-2; TRBD1 might be the D (5 bases). CDR3 length equals 13 residues. Trimming removed 3 bases from V and 6 bases from J, with 11 bases in between. The germline CDR1 and CDR2 sequences are LNHDA and SQIVND (reference sequence). CDR3 protein: CASSIDSYDGYTF. The CDR3 DNA is TGTGCCAGTAGTATCGACAGTTACGATGGCTACACCTTC.

This clonotype was seen many times. This chain joins TRBV2 and TRBJ2-2; 11 nucleotides align to TRBD2. Trimming cost V 2 bases and J 13 bases; bases outside gene matches: 9. Germline CDR1 and CDR2: SNHLY and FYNNEI. CDR3 length: 15 residues. In nucleotides, the CDR3 is TGTGCCAGCAGTGAAATGTCTAGCGGGGGGCCGCTGCTGTTTTTT. Translated, it gives CASSEMSSGGPLLFF.

The J gene is TRBJ2-7, the V gene TRBV4-1; D possibly corresponds to TRBD2 (7 bases). The CDR3 totals 18 residues. Per germline, CDR1 MGHRA and CDR2 YSYEKL. With 0 bases removed from V and 2 bases from J, the gap between germline ends came to 20 bases. The DNA of the CDR3 is TGCGCCAGCAGCCAAGAACCCACACGCCGGGGGGCAACCTACGAGCAGTACTTC. Its protein is CASSQEPTRRGATYEQYF.

There are many counts of this clonotype. The chain uses TRBV11-2 and TRBJ2-1, with 13 bases aligning to TRBD2. CDR1 SGHAT and CDR2 FQNNGV come from the germline V gene. The CDR3 loop spans 16 amino acids. Trimming removed 5 bases from V and 8 bases from J; junction bases left unmatched: 9. In DNA form, the CDR3 reads TGTGCCAGCAGCAGTCCGACTAGCGGGAGGCCCGATGAGCAGTTCTTC. Amino acids: CASSSPTSGRPDEQFF.

About this clonotype: Just one base apart from a much larger clone, this may be a read error. This chain links TRBV7-2 with TRBJ1-1; a possible D gene is TRBD1 (5 bases). Germline-derived CDR1 and CDR2 are SGHTA and FQGNSA. CDR3 length equals 14 residues. V dropped 2 bases and J dropped 6 bases, with 13 bases sitting between them. CDR3 nucleotides: TGTGCCAGCAGCTTAATCGCAGGGATCTCTGAAGCTTTCTTT. It encodes CASSLIAGISEAFF.

The chain carries TRBV12-3 or TRBV12-4 and TRBJ2-3, with D possibly TRBD1 on 6 matching bases. There are 13 residues in the CDR3. V gave up 6 bases and J gave up 4 bases, with 11 bases separating them. CDR3 loop: CASSIAGADTQYF. Here the CDR3 DNA reads TGTGCCAGCAGCATCGCAGGGGCAGATACGCAGTATTTT.

This clonotype occurred a few times. At one of its ends the junction is not consistent with the germline gene, which may arise from a read error. This chain uses TRBV28 with TRBJ1-2, with D possibly matching TRBD1 (5 bases). The CDR3 length is 14 residues. The germline CDR1 and CDR2 sequences are MDHEN and SYDVKM. DNA of the CDR3: TGTGCCAGCAGTTTACAGGAGGGAGGGGATGGCTCCACCTTC. Protein sequence: CASSLQEGGDGSTF.

This clonotype showed up many times. The CDR3 is CASSQSGTPDTQYF. CDR3 bases: TGTGCCAGCAGCCAATCAGGCACACCAGATACGCAGTATTTT. The V call is TRBV3-1, the J call TRBJ2-3; D is unclear. Trimming cost V 2 bases and J 4 bases, with 10 bases left between them. Germline CDR1 LGHDT, CDR2 YNNKEL (reference sequence). The CDR3 consists of 14 residues.

This clonotype was counted between two and nine times. The rearrangement uses TRBV28 and TRBJ1-2; TRBD1 might be the D (6 bases). The CDR3 loop spans 13 amino acids. Germline V gives CDR1 MDHEN, CDR2 SYDVKM. With 8 bases removed from V and 3 bases from J, the gap between germline ends came to 13 bases. CDR3: CASVQGHDYGYTF. Written as DNA, the CDR3 is TGTGCCAGCGTGCAGGGACACGACTATGGCTACACCTTC.